Described below is a single T cell receptor beta chain sequence and its context. These data belong to a study of blood T cell repertoires in COVID-19. Study details: The analysed material was cDNA or gDNA that came from T cells, B-cell-depleted T cells, or PBMCs.

The CDR3 covers 15 residues. The germline V gene encodes CDR1 LNHDA and CDR2 SQIVND (reference sequence). With V trimmed by 0 bases and J by 7 bases, 3 bases remained unmatched. Profiling relied on immunoSEQ multiplex PCR, and the TCRdb table lists in-frame clones only, not all of them. Here the sample spans 95,000 to 150,000 clones, roughly 84% being singletons. Recovered Cohort 3 donors showed two negative PCRs, clearance, or symptom resolution. This clonotype was sampled from a woman aged 25 to 39 who had recovered from COVID-19. The sequencing input was PBMCs or T cells enriched from blood (not recorded which). J is TRBJ2-1 and V is TRBV19; 10 positions agree with TRBD2. CDR3 amino acids: CASSIDLAGANEQFF. CDR3 DNA sequence: TGTGCCAGTAGTATAGACCTAGCGGGAGCTAATGAGCAGTTCTTC.